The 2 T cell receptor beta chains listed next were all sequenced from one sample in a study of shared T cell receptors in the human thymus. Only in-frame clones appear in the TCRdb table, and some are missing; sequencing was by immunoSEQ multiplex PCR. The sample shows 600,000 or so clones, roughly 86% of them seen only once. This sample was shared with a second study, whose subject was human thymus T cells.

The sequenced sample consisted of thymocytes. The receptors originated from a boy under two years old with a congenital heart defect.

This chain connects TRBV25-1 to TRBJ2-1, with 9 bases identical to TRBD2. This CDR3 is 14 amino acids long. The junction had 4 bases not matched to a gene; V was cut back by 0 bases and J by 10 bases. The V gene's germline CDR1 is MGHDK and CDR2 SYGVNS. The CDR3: CASSEYGGRAEQFF. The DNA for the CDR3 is TGTGCCAGCAGTGAATACGGCGGGAGGGCCGAGCAGTTCTTC. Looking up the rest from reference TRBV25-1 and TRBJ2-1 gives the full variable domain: EADIYQTPRYLVIGTGKKITLECSQTMGHDKMYWYQQDPGMELHLIHYSYGVNSTEKGDLSSESTVSRIRTEHFPLTLESARPSHTSQYLCASSEYGGRAEQFFGPGTRLTVL.

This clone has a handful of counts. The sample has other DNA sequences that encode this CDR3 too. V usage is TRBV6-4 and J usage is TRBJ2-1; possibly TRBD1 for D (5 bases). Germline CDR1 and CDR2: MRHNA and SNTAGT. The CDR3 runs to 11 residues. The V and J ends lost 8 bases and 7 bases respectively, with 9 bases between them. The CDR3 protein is CASSAGNEQFF. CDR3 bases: TGTGCCAGCTCGGCAGGGAATGAGCAGTTCTTC.